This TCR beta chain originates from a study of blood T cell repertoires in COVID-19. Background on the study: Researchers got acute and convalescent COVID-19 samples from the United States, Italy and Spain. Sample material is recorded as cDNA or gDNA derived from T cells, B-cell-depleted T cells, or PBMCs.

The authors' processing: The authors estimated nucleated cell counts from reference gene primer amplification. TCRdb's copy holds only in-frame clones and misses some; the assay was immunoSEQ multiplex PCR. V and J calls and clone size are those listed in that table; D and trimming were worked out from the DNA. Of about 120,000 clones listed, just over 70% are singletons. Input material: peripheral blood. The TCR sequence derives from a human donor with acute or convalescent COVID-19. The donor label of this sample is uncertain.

The chain's CDR3 is CSVEDPSIPSETQYF. CDR3 coding DNA: TGCAGCGTTGAAGATCCCAGTATCCCTTCGGAGACCCAGTACTTC. V is TRBV29-1 and J is TRBJ2-5; no clear D gene. CDR1 is SQVTM and CDR2 is ANQGSEA in the germline V gene. V gave up 0 bases and J gave up 5 bases, with 16 bases separating them. The CDR3 has 15 amino acids.